Listed here are 6 T cell receptor beta chains from one sample, sequenced in a study of shared T cell receptors in the human thymus. The protocol was immunoSEQ multiplex PCR, while the TCRdb copy is restricted to in-frame clones and leaves out a portion. The sample consists of about 500,000 clones, around 82% of them appearing once. The same specimen was also included in a second study, on human thymus T cells.

Sequencing was carried out using thymocytes. All receptors derive from a boy under three years old with a congenital heart defect.

The J gene is TRBJ2-3, the V gene TRBV27, with D possibly being TRBD1 (7 bases). In germline, CDR1 is MNHEY, CDR2 SMNVEV (reference sequence). This CDR3 region has 15 residues. Trimming stripped 4 bases from V and 4 bases from J, with 15 bases between. The DNA of the CDR3 is TGTGCCAGCAGTTACAGGGGACTCAGGGCAGATACGCAGTATTTT. This sequence encodes CASSYRGLRADTQYF.

The CDR3 protein is CASSELRASYGYTF. The CDR3 DNA is TGTGCCAGCAGTGAGTTGAGGGCGTCCTATGGCTACACCTTC. The genes are TRBV6-1 and TRBJ1-2; D gene ambiguous. The CDR3 is made up of 14 amino acids. In germline, CDR1 is MNHNS, CDR2 SASEGT. Trimming cost V 3 bases and J 4 bases, with 12 bases left between them.

The chain links TRBV30 to TRBJ2-7, with D possibly TRBD2 on 6 matching bases. Trimming removed 6 bases from V and 6 bases from J, with 15 bases in between. Germline V CDR1 and CDR2: GTSNPN, SVGIG (reference sequence). This CDR3 region has 12 residues. CDR3 amino acids: CACKGSGPEQYF. The CDR3 DNA reads TGTGCCTGCAAGGGAAGCGGGCCCGAGCAGTACTTC.

The rearrangement joins TRBV4-2 to TRBJ2-5, with 11 nucleotides matching TRBD2. Trimming at V came to 3 bases and at J to 3 bases, leaving 12 bases not matched to a gene. Germline V gene data show CDR1 as LGHNA and CDR2 as YNFKEQ. This CDR3 has 18 amino acids. In nucleotides, the CDR3 is TGTGCCAGCAGCCAGGATCGGACTAGCGGGCGTCCTAAAGAGACCCAGTACTTC. As protein: CASSQDRTSGRPKETQYF.

The CDR3 nucleotides are TGTGCCAGCAGCTTTATCGTCGCGGGAGGACAGTACGAGCAGTACTTC. Translated: CASSFIVAGGQYEQYF. This chain joins TRBV5-6 and TRBJ2-7, with 8 bases identical to TRBD2. Germline CDR1 and CDR2: SGHDT and YYEEEE. The trim removed 2 bases at V and 4 bases at J, leaving 11 bases unmatched. There are 16 residues in the CDR3.

The chain combines TRBV7-2 with TRBJ2-3; D gene uncertain. Deletions cut 5 bases from V and 3 bases from J, with 18 bases between. This CDR3 contains 16 residues. Germline CDR1 SGHTA, CDR2 FQGNSA. CDR3 loop: CASSHLAVPRTDTQYF. In DNA, the CDR3 is TGTGCCAGCAGCCACCTCGCCGTGCCCAGGACAGATACGCAGTATTTT.